What follows are 13 T cell receptor beta chains derived from one specimen sequenced in a study of blood T cell repertoires in COVID-19. Data came from immunoSEQ multiplex PCR; TCRdb stores just in-frame clones and leaves some out. The data hold 330,000 or so clones, with roughly 86% observed a single time. The sample taken for sequencing was peripheral blood. These receptors originate from a man younger than 45 with COVID-19, enrolled during active disease.

The chain employs TRBV19 and TRBJ2-1; no reliable D call. Trimming pared 7 bases from V and 0 bases from J, leaving 13 bases between. This CDR3 region has 15 residues. Germline V gene lookup returns CDR1 LNHDA and CDR2 SQIVND (reference sequence). In DNA form, the CDR3 reads TGTGCCAGTACCCCCCGTAGTAGCTCCTACAATGAGCAGTTCTTC. It yields the protein CASTPRSSSYNEQFF.

This chain connects TRBV5-1 to TRBJ2-1, with 9 bases fitting TRBD1. With 4 bases clipped from V and 4 bases from J, the junction kept 6 bases outside the gene matches. Germline CDR1 reads SGHRS; CDR2 reads YFSETQ. The CDR3 runs to 15 residues. The CDR3 is CASSNTGGDYNEQFF. CDR3 sequence (DNA): TGCGCCAGCAGCAACACAGGGGGCGATTACAATGAGCAGTTCTTC.

The chain employs TRBV19 and TRBJ1-5; perhaps TRBD1 as D (6 bases). V lost 7 bases and J lost 4, with 14 bases in between. Germline-derived CDR1 and CDR2 are LNHDA and SQIVND (reference sequence). This CDR3 spans 14 amino acids. The CDR3 DNA reads as TGTGCCAGTACCACAGGGTGGGGGAATCAGCCCCAGCATTTT. Its translation is CASTTGWGNQPQHF. The variable domain in full, with the rest retrieved from reference TRBV19 and TRBJ1-5, is DGGITQSPKYLFRKEGQNVTLSCEQNLNHDAMYWYRQDPGQGLRLIYYSQIVNDFQKGDIAEGYSVSREKKESFPLTVTSAQKNPTAFYLCASTTGWGNQPQHFGDGTRLSIL.

The J gene is TRBJ2-1, the V gene TRBV11-2; 10 nucleotides line up with TRBD1. Germline loops: CDR1 SGHAT, CDR2 FQNNGV. With 1 base clipped from V and 4 bases from J, the junction kept 7 bases outside the gene matches. The CDR3 contains 17 residues. CDR3 sequence (DNA): TGTGCCAGCAGCTTAGTTTCTGGACAGGGGGTTTACAATGAGCAGTTCTTC. It encodes CASSLVSGQGVYNEQFF.

This chain joins TRBV7-2 and TRBJ1-4; 9 nucleotides line up with TRBD1. The V segment lost 5 bases and the J segment 6 bases; nucleotides outside the gene matches: 4. The germline V gene encodes CDR1 SGHTA and CDR2 FQGNSA. CDR3 length: 14 residues. The CDR3 nucleotides are TGTGCCAGCAGCCCGGACAGGGGCGATGAAAAACTGTTTTTT. Translating gives CASSPDRGDEKLFF.

V gene TRBV5-1 combines with J gene TRBJ2-2; 7 bases map to TRBD1. This CDR3 is built from 18 residues. Germline CDR1 reads SGHRS; CDR2 reads YFSETQ. Trimming took 4 bases from V and 2 from J; bases not matched to a gene: 14. The CDR3 DNA follows: TGCGCCAGCAGCCTAACACTCCTCGGGACAGCTAACACCGGGGAGCTGTTTTTT. This translates into CASSLTLLGTANTGELFF.

The gene calls are TRBV9 and TRBJ1-3; possibly TRBD1 for D (5 bases). The CDR3 is 16 residues long. The germline V gene encodes CDR1 SGDLS and CDR2 YYNGEE. V was trimmed by 3 bases and J by 4 bases, leaving 17 bases between them. The CDR3 sequence is CASSAGEGAGGNTIYF. Here the CDR3 DNA reads TGTGCCAGCAGCGCTGGAGAAGGGGCAGGGGGAAACACCATATATTTT.

CDR3 bases: TGTGCCAGCAGTCTGGGGGCTGTTGGCTACACCTTC. This codes for CASSLGAVGYTF. The J gene is TRBJ1-2, the V gene TRBV28; tentative D call: TRBD1 (6 bases). The CDR3 consists of 12 residues. Germline V gene data show CDR1 as MDHEN and CDR2 as SYDVKM. Trimming stripped 5 bases from V and 7 bases from J, with 11 bases between.

CDR3 DNA: TGTGCCAGCAGCTTAAGCGCGCAGCAAGAGACCCAGTACTTC. Residues: CASSLSAQQETQYF. The chain is built from TRBV7-9 and TRBJ2-5; D is undetermined. V gave up 2 bases and J gave up 2 bases, with 9 bases separating them. The germline V gene has CDR1 SEHNR and CDR2 FQNEAQ (reference sequence). The CDR3 totals 14 residues.

The chain couples TRBV6-5 to TRBJ2-7, with D possibly being TRBD2 (7 bases). From germline, CDR1 is MNHEY and CDR2 SVGAGI. The length of the CDR3 is 14 residues. The V end was cut by 6 bases, the J end by 7 bases, with 19 bases between. The CDR3 spells CASSKGGIRGEQYF. The CDR3 DNA reads TGTGCCAGCAGCAAGGGGGGGATTCGGGGAGAGCAGTACTTC.

The chain has TRBV11-2 and TRBJ2-1; 11 bases are shared with TRBD2. Germline V gives CDR1 SGHAT, CDR2 FQNNGV. The V and J ends lost 6 bases and 5 bases, in that order; junction bases with no gene match: 6. The length of the CDR3 is 15 residues. CDR3 sequence (DNA): TGTGCCAGCAGATCACTAGCGGGAGTGCACAATGAGCAGTTCTTC. It encodes CASRSLAGVHNEQFF.

The chain carries TRBV7-2 and TRBJ2-4, with D possibly TRBD2 on 6 matching bases. The CDR3 sequence is 12 residues long. Germline V gene sequence: CDR1 SGHTA, CDR2 FQGNSA. V lost 9 bases and J 7 bases, leaving 13 bases between the germline ends. Written as DNA, the CDR3 is TGTGCCAGTGGAGCGGGTGGTAACATTCAGTACTTC. This sequence encodes CASGAGGNIQYF.

The gene calls are TRBV7-8 and TRBJ2-7; 14 bases are a match to TRBD2. V lost 5 bases, J lost 2 bases, and 8 bases stayed unmatched. CDR1 and CDR2 (germline): SGHVS, FQNEAQ. This CDR3 contains 17 residues. The CDR3 region is CASSPLGTSGSTYEQYF. In DNA, the CDR3 is TGTGCCAGCAGCCCATTGGGGACTAGCGGGAGTACCTACGAGCAGTACTTC.